The entry below describes one TCR beta chain. Its antigen has not been determined. No base-level quality is on record; no much larger clone is a single base apart. The sample belongs to a study of blood T cell repertoires in COVID-19 (dated by TCRdb to the early 2020s). Concerning the study at large: Samples covering the acute and convalescent phases of COVID-19 were provided by collaborators in the United States, Italy and Spain. The prospective study material was composed of cDNA or gDNA derived from T cells, B-cell-depleted T cells, or PBMCs. Subjects who had been exposed to COVID-19, were actively infected with it, or had recovered from it provided the deeply sampled blood TCRbeta repertoires that made up the dataset. A freely available public database, intended as a resource for researchers studying the immune response to SARS-CoV-2, is where the repertoires were released. The samples were drawn from the first 160 participants of the ongoing ImmuneRACE study and from under 1,500 subjects provided by 6 global collaborators. Sample metadata almost always included a de-identified subject ID, COVID-19 status, age in years and sex. HLA class I and class II types, where available, came from metadata supplied by the sample provider rather than from assay-based typing. What the study reported, not specific to this receptor: How much clinical and demographic metadata was included differed by source and by participant, and the metadata was provided uncurated.

In the germline V gene, CDR1 corresponds to SGHDN and CDR2 to FVKESK. The CDR3 starts with the cysteine, ends with the phenylalanine, and has 15 residues. The DNA shown is the 45-base CDR3, in frame from base 1. V and J lose 4 bases and 3 bases, and a span of 15 bases separates them. At one collaborating source in Seattle, patients were enrolled during active infection and were followed longitudinally through the course of disease. Each collaborating institution followed its own protocols to collect whole blood in K2EDTA tubes. Collaborator samples were shipped for TCRbeta analysis as frozen whole blood, isolated PBMCs, or DNA extracted from either sample type. The immunoSEQ Assay, a bias-controlled multiplex PCR, was used to amplify TCRbeta CDR3 regions from genomic DNA. In the source study's methods: Within the assay, amplification of reference gene primers was used to estimate how many nucleated cells each sample contained. Sequence reads were collapsed and filtered to measure the absolute abundance of every unique TCRbeta CDR3 rearrangement. For each sample, productive Simpson clonality was calculated as the square root of Simpson's diversity index over productive rearrangements. What TCRdb holds here is the immuneACCESS table cut down to in-frame rearrangements. Part of the clones is not present; checked against another copy, under half of the missing clones reflect an unresolved V gene, and the others are unexplained. V, J and clone size reflect that table, while D and trimming were determined from the DNA. The sample contains 200,000 or so clones, approximately 90% of them found a single time. The ten largest clones add up to approximately 2.6% of the sample.

The chain was built from TRBV14 and TRBJ1-1; matching of 6 bases hints at TRBD1 as the D gene. The sequence derives from a man aged 30-40 years with COVID-19, enrolled during active disease. The sequencing input was peripheral blood. CDR3 region: CASSLYRDAHTEAFF. The sequenced DNA: TGTGCCAGCAGCCTGTACAGGGATGCTCACACTGAAGCTTTCTTT.